This T cell receptor (beta chain) was sequenced in a study of technical replicates of blood from a few donors. Sequenced by immunoSEQ multiplex PCR; TCRdb stores in-frame clones only, minus some. The sample carries about 80,000 clones, 95% to 98% recorded once. V lost 4 bases and J lost 0; bases outside the gene matches: 3. Germline V gene data show CDR1 as SGHAT and CDR2 as FQNNGV. The length of the CDR3 is 15 residues. The receptor was derived from a human donor in good health. The chain uses TRBV11-2 and TRBJ1-1, with TRBD1 matching 9 bases. The sequenced sample was T cells isolated from PBMCs. DNA of the CDR3: TGTGCCAGCAGCTCCTGGACAGGGGTGAACACTGAAGCTTTCTTT. Encoded protein: CASSSWTGVNTEAFF.